The rows below give T cell receptor beta chains drawn from one sample of a study of T cell responses to AZD1222 COVID-19 vaccine. The protocol was immunoSEQ multiplex PCR, while the TCRdb copy is restricted to in-frame clones and leaves out a portion. The sample records about 69,000 clones, less than 85% being singletons. The sequencing used peripheral blood, collected 28 days after the second AZD1222 dose. The receptors stem from an adult who received the AZD1222 COVID-19 vaccine. Both conserved end residues are part of each CDR3. A D gene is named only where the DNA matches it firmly. The listing skips clone size in some rows; elsewhere it reads once, few, many or a size class.

j_call v_call d_call clone_size cdr3_nt cdr3_aa
TRBJ1-1 TRBV7-2 TRBD1 NA TGTGCCAGCAGCCCAGGGACAGGGAGTACTTTCTTT CASSPGTGSTFF
TRBJ2-7 TRBV21-1 NA NA TGTGCCAGCAGAGTGTCCGGGACGGAAAGCTACGAGCAGTACTTC CASRVSGTESYEQYF
TRBJ1-3 TRBV7-2 NA NA TGTGCCAGCAGCTTAGTAATTGGACTCGCCCGTGGGGGAAACACCATATATTTT CASSLVIGLARGGNTIYF
TRBJ2-1 TRBV12-5 NA few TGTGCTAGTGGGGGTCGGGGGTACAATGAGCAGTTCTTC CASGGRGYNEQFF
TRBJ1-2 TRBV5-1 TRBD1 NA TGCGCCAGCAGCCCCGCACAGGGGGCGGATGGCTACACCTTC CASSPAQGADGYTF
TRBJ1-5 TRBV25-1 TRBD1 NA TGTGCCAGCAGTGAGGGGACAGGTTCCACTCAGCCCCAGCATTTT CASSEGTGSTQPQHF
TRBJ1-2 TRBV10-3 NA NA TGTGCCACCTGGTGGGGGGGCTATGGCTACACCTTC CATWWGGYGYTF
TRBJ2-7 TRBV12-5 NA NA TGTGCTAGTGGTTTCGGACTGAACTACGAGCAGTACTTC CASGFGLNYEQYF
TRBJ1-2 TRBV2 TRBD1 NA TGTGCCAGCAGTGTAGAATTCCAGGGGGAGGGCTACACCTTC CASSVEFQGEGYTF
TRBJ1-5 TRBV7-2 TRBD1 once TGTGCCAGCAACCAACAAGGGGGCGTTCAGCCCCAGCATTTT CASNQQGGVQPQHF
TRBJ1-6 TRBV7-5 NA NA TGTGCCTTACCCCTCCGGGACAGGGACAATTCACCCCTCCACTTT CALPLRDRDNSPLHF
TRBJ1-6 TRBV9 NA NA TGTGCCAGCAGCGACCTAAATTCACCCCTCCACTTT CASSDLNSPLHF
TRBJ1-1 TRBV19 NA NA TGTGCCAGTAGGTTTAACACTGAAGCTTTCTTT CASRFNTEAFF
TRBJ2-3 TRBV27 NA once TGTGCCAGCAGTTCTGGGGGATATACGCAGTATTTT CASSSGGYTQYF
TRBJ2-4 TRBV6-5 TRBD1 NA TGTGCCAGCAGTTACTACGAGACAGGGCAGGGGAACATTCAGTACTTC CASSYYETGQGNIQYF
TRBJ2-5 TRBV11-3 NA NA TGTGCCAGCAGCCCCCGGGGTGGTGAGGGGACCCAGTACTTC CASSPRGGEGTQYF
TRBJ2-2 TRBV11-2 NA NA TGTGCCAACAGCCTCCTGGGCGGGGAGCTGTTTTTT CANSLLGGELFF
TRBJ2-4 TRBV6-1 NA NA TGTGCCAGCAGTGAATCGGACCAGGGCCTATCCAAAAACATTCAGTACTTC CASSESDQGLSKNIQYF
TRBJ2-7 TRBV7-9 TRBD2 NA TGTGCCAGCAGCTCGGGACTAGCGGCCTTAGGGGAGCAGTACTTC CASSSGLAALGEQYF
TRBJ2-3 TRBV20-1 NA NA TGCAGTGCCAAAACAGATACGCAGTATTTT CSAKTDTQYF
TRBJ2-1 TRBV10-2 TRBD2 NA TGCGCCAGCGGGCCTTGGGCGAGCGGGGGCAACAATGAGCAGTTCTTC CASGPWASGGNNEQFF
TRBJ2-2 TRBV7-9 NA NA TGTGCCAGCAGCTTACTACAGGGCGCCGGGGAGCTGTTTTTT CASSLLQGAGELFF
TRBJ2-7 TRBV6-6 TRBD1 NA TGTGCCAGCAGCCTCGGGGGACAGGCGACCTACGAGCAGTACTTC CASSLGGQATYEQYF
TRBJ2-3 TRBV5-1 NA NA TGCGCCAGCAGCTTGTCGACAACAGATACGCAGTATTTT CASSLSTTDTQYF
TRBJ1-2 TRBV3-1/TRBV3-2 NA NA TGTGCCAGCAACCATAGGGGGTATAGCTATGGCTACACCTTC CASNHRGYSYGYTF
TRBJ1-1 TRBV7-6 NA NA TGTGCCAGCAGCTTAGGATGGGCGGGGACTGAAGCTTTCTTT CASSLGWAGTEAFF
TRBJ2-3 TRBV30 NA NA TGTGCCTGGAGTGGGACAGATACGCAGTATTTT CAWSGTDTQYF
TRBJ2-5 TRBV6-2/TRBV6-3 NA NA TGTGCCAGCAGTTTAGCTTCGCTGGGAAAGACCCAGTACTTC CASSLASLGKTQYF
TRBJ1-1 TRBV29-1 NA NA TGCAGCGTTGACGAGGGGAACACTGAAGCTTTCTTT CSVDEGNTEAFF
TRBJ2-2 TRBV4-1 NA NA TGCGCCAGCAGCCAATGGGGCGGAGGGGGGAACACCGGGGAGCTGTTTTTT CASSQWGGGGNTGELFF
TRBJ2-5 TRBV20-1 NA few TGCAGTGCTAGTAGGGAAACTGGAGAGACCCAGTACTTC CSASRETGETQYF
TRBJ2-7 TRBV7-9 TRBD1 NA TGTGCCAGCAACTTCCAGGACAGGGGCTACGAGCAGTACTTC CASNFQDRGYEQYF
TRBJ1-2 TRBV2 NA NA TGTGCCAGCAGGAGGAGCAGTCTAAACTATGGCTACACCTTC CASRRSSLNYGYTF
TRBJ1-3 TRBV5-1 NA NA TGCGCCAGCAGCTTGGGGACGGGAAACACCATATATTTT CASSLGTGNTIYF
TRBJ1-1 TRBV6-5 NA once TGTGCCAGCACTCTTGAGAGTAACACTGAAGCTTTCTTT CASTLESNTEAFF
TRBJ2-1 TRBV11-2 TRBD2 NA TGTGCCAGCAGCTTAAATCTACGGGGGGGCTCGGAGAATGAGCAGTTCTTC CASSLNLRGGSENEQFF
TRBJ1-2 TRBV6-1 NA NA TGTGCCAGCAGTGAAGCGCCCACCACCTCCTATGGCTACACCTTC CASSEAPTTSYGYTF
TRBJ2-7 TRBV6-6 TRBD1 NA TGTGCCAGCAGCCCGCCGTGGACAGGGGGGTCCTACGAGCAGTACTTC CASSPPWTGGSYEQYF
TRBJ1-5 TRBV3-1/TRBV3-2 NA NA TGTGCCAGCAGCCAACACGGAACCAATCAGCCCCAGCATTTT CASSQHGTNQPQHF
TRBJ1-2 TRBV6-6 NA NA TGTGCCAGCAGTTCAAAGCTGTACTATGGCTACACCTTC CASSSKLYYGYTF
TRBJ2-7 TRBV11-2 NA NA TGTGCCAGCAGCCCAATCTCCTGGGACTCCTACGAGCAGTACTTC CASSPISWDSYEQYF
TRBJ1-6 TRBV30 TRBD1 once TGTGCCTGCCTGGGACAGGATAATTCACCCCTCCACTTT CACLGQDNSPLHF
TRBJ2-1 TRBV9 TRBD2 NA TGTGCCAGCAGCGTACTAGCGGGGGGCGGCGATGAGCAGTTCTTC CASSVLAGGGDEQFF
TRBJ2-1 TRBV6-1 NA NA TGTGCCAGCAGTGAAGCAGGGACGTACAATGAGCAGTTCTTC CASSEAGTYNEQFF
TRBJ2-7 TRBV11-2 NA NA TGTGCCAGCACCCCGAGGGGCTCCAGCTCCTACGAGCAGTACTTC CASTPRGSSSYEQYF
TRBJ1-1 TRBV5-1 TRBD1 NA TGCGCCAGCAGCCGGACCGCAGGGGGGCTAAGCACTGAAGCTTTCTTT CASSRTAGGLSTEAFF
TRBJ1-1 TRBV11-1 NA NA TGTGCCAGCAGTCCTCTAGGGCGGGTCGACACTGAAGCTTTCTTT CASSPLGRVDTEAFF
TRBJ1-3 TRBV15 NA NA TGTGCCACCAGCATGACCCGGAGCACCATATATTTT CATSMTRSTIYF
TRBJ1-2 TRBV5-1 TRBD1 NA TGCGCCAGCAGCTTGGCCGGGACAGGGGGCGGCTACACCTTC CASSLAGTGGGYTF
TRBJ2-7 TRBV7-6 NA NA TGTGCCAGCAGCTCAACGGACACCGGAACCTACGAGCAGTACTTC CASSSTDTGTYEQYF
TRBJ1-1 TRBV2 NA NA TGTGCCAGCACCGTGCGGGGGGACCAGAACACTGAAGCTTTCTTT CASTVRGDQNTEAFF
TRBJ2-1 TRBV5-4 NA NA TGTGCCAGCAGCTTGCTGGGGAACAATGAGCAGTTCTTC CASSLLGNNEQFF
TRBJ2-5 TRBV7-2 NA NA TGTGCCAGCAGCCCGACAGGGAGGGCGGAGACCCAGTACTTC CASSPTGRAETQYF
TRBJ1-1 TRBV27 NA NA TGTGCCAGCAGTTTAAGGGGTGGGAACACTGAAGCTTTCTTT CASSLRGGNTEAFF